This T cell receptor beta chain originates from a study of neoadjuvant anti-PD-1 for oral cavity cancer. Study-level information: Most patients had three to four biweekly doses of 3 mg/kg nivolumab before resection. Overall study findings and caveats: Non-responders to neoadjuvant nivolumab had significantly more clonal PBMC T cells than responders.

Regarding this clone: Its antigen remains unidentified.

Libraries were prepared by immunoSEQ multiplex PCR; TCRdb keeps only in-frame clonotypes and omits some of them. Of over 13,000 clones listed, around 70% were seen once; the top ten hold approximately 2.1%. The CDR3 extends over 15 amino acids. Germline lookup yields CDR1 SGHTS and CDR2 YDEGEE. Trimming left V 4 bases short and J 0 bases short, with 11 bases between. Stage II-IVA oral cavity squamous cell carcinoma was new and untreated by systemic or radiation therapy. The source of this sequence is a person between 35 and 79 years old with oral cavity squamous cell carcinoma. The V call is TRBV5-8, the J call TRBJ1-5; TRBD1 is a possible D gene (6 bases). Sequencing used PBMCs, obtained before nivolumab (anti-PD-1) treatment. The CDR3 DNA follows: TGTGCCAGCAGCAGGGGGGACGGTAGCAATCAGCCCCAGCATTTT. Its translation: CASSRGDGSNQPQHF. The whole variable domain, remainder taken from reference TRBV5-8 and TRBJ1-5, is EAGVTQSPTHLIKTRGQQATLRCSPISGHTSVYWYQQALGLGLQFLLWYDEGEERNRGNFPPRFSGRQFPNYSSELNVNALELEDSALYLCASSRGDGSNQPQHFGDGTRLSIL.